Listed below are T cell receptor beta chains from one sample, sequenced in a study of cytomegalovirus exposure and HLA in healthy donors. Clones were sequenced by immunoSEQ multiplex PCR, and TCRdb holds only the in-frame ones, with some missing. The sample consists of around 200,000 clones, roughly 79% of them appearing once. Sequences were obtained from PBMCs. The source of these receptors is a woman aged 25-40 years in good health and CMV-seropositive. Both conserved end residues are part of each CDR3. Each record gives: D gene, J gene, clone size, V gene, CDR3 protein, CDR3 DNA. D genes are given only for firm matches. Expanded clones are given a class, and other clones once, few, many or no size at all.

-	TRBJ2-1	-	TRBV14	CASGRDFEGEQFF	TGTGCCAGCGGCCGGGACTTCGAGGGAGAGCAGTTCTTC
-	TRBJ1-2	many	TRBV28	CASSLGGAQNGYTF	TGTGCCAGCAGTCTCGGGGGGGCGCAGAATGGCTACACCTTC
-	TRBJ2-3	few	TRBV5-1	CASSFLNPTDTQYF	TGCGCCAGCAGCTTCCTAAACCCCACAGATACGCAGTATTTT
-	TRBJ2-3	-	TRBV7-9	CASSLPRGGGTDTQYF	TGTGCCAGCAGCCTCCCGAGGGGCGGGGGCACAGATACGCAGTATTTT
TRBD2	TRBJ2-5	-	TRBV19	CASSPLAGSLEAQYF	TGTGCCAGTAGTCCGCTAGCGGGATCACTGGAGGCCCAGTACTTC
-	TRBJ2-7	-	TRBV28	CASSFGETYEQYF	TGTGCCAGCAGTTTCGGGGAAACCTACGAGCAGTACTTC
TRBD1	TRBJ2-5	-	TRBV4-3	CASSSGQGQETQYF	TGCGCCAGCAGCTCGGGACAGGGTCAAGAGACCCAGTACTTC
TRBD1	TRBJ2-1	-	TRBV6-5	CASSYHQRTGGNEQFF	TGTGCCAGCAGTTATCACCAGAGGACAGGGGGCAATGAGCAGTTCTTC
TRBD1	TRBJ1-4	-	TRBV6-5	CASTRQGGEKLFF	TGTGCCAGCACCCGACAGGGAGGAGAAAAACTGTTTTTT
TRBD1	TRBJ2-7	-	TRBV10-3	CAIGEDRGPGEQYF	TGTGCCATCGGGGAAGACAGGGGGCCTGGGGAGCAGTACTTC
-	TRBJ1-3	once	TRBV14	CASSQATRGNTIYF	TGTGCCAGCAGCCAAGCTACCCGTGGAAACACCATATATTTT
-	TRBJ1-5	few	TRBV5-3	CARSLPGDVTNQPQHF	TGTGCCAGAAGCTTGCCGGGTGACGTCACCAATCAGCCCCAGCATTTT
-	TRBJ2-3	-	TRBV5-8	CASSLGQGSTDTQYF	TGTGCCAGCAGCTTGGGCCAGGGTAGCACAGATACGCAGTATTTT
TRBD1	TRBJ1-5	-	TRBV28	CASSLAGGGQPQHF	TGTGCCAGCAGTTTAGCAGGGGGCGGACAGCCCCAGCATTTT
-	TRBJ1-5	few	TRBV2	CASSGAENQPQHF	TGTGCCAGCAGTGGTGCGGAGAATCAGCCCCAGCATTTT
TRBD1	TRBJ2-5	-	TRBV9	CASSVGQRETQYF	TGTGCCAGCAGCGTGGGACAGCGAGAGACCCAGTACTTC
-	TRBJ1-6	-	TRBV30	CAWSVGGTLPLHF	TGTGCCTGGAGTGTTGGGGGGACCCTACCCCTCCACTTT
-	TRBJ2-2	-	TRBV18	CASSPEAGNTGELFF	TGTGCCAGCTCACCAGAAGCGGGGAACACCGGGGAGCTGTTTTTT